This T cell receptor beta chain is drawn from a study of cytomegalovirus exposure and HLA in healthy donors. The donors formed part of the 120-subject validation cohort, distinct from the roughly 620-subject first cohort. This CDR3 has 13 residues. Germline assignment: CDR1 WNHNN and CDR2 SYGVQD (reference sequence). V was trimmed by 2 bases and J by 6 bases, leaving 8 bases between them. Whole-study findings and limits: Overall, approximately 180 TCR beta chains were annotated as cytomegalovirus-associated. While the bulk of TCR sequences proved rare, some public TCRs turned up in many donors.

Repertoires were generated with immunoSEQ multiplex PCR, while TCRdb's copy carries only in-frame clones and drops some. The sample holds about 140,000 clones, roughly 90% seen once. For this clone: Its antigen is not known.

The sequenced sample was PBMCs. The receptor was isolated from a young man in good health and CMV-seronegative. The chain couples TRBV10-1 to TRBJ1-5; unclear D gene. CDR3 amino acids: CASSEPGSQPQHF. The CDR3 nucleotides are TGCGCCAGCAGTGAGCCGGGGTCTCAGCCCCAGCATTTT.